This T cell receptor (beta chain) originates from a study of human T cells and chemical hapten exposure. Study results and caveats: After DPC sensitization, TCRs above 1 in 1000 frequency showed no change. The presence of alopecia in the donors means their immune response may differ from healthy people's.

Using its own MiXCR run on the RACE reads, TCRdb lists one record per CDR3 protein. The sample shows about 74,000 distinct CDR3 sequences, 14% of them seen only once. This clonotype was seen many times. Its antigen is undetermined. The CDR3 extends over 14 amino acids. With V trimmed by 6 bases and J by 4 bases, 8 bases remained unmatched. Noted time point: pre-sensitization, week 0. Noted treatment: therapeutic diphenylcyclopropenone sensitization with weekly scalp DPC. The V gene is TRBV12-3 or TRBV12-4, the J gene TRBJ1-2; 7 bases match TRBD1. The sample was whole blood, taken in connection with sensitization to the hapten diphenylcyclopropenone (DPC). This receptor was taken from a woman aged 50 to 60 with alopecia areata. Some clones in this sample may be carry-over from other donors' samples. The CDR3 loop reads CASSTPGQTYGYTF. In nucleotides, the CDR3 is TGTGCCAGCAGCACTCCGGGACAGACCTATGGCTACACCTTC.